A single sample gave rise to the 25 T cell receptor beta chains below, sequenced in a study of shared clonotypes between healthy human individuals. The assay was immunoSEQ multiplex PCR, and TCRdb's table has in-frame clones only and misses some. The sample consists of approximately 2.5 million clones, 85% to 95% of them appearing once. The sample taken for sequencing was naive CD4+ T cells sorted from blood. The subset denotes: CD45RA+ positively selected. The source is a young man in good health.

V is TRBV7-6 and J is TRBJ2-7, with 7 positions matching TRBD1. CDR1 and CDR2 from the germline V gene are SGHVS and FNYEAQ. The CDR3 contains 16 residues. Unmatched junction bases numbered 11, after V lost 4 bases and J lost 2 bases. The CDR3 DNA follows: TGTGCCAGCAGCTCGACCCCGGGACAGCTCCCCTACGAGCAGTACTTC. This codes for CASSSTPGQLPYEQYF. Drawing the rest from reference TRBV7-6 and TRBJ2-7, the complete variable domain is GAGVSQSPRYKVTKRGQDVALRCDPISGHVSLYWYRQALGQGPEFLTYFNYEAQQDKSGLPNDRFSAERPEGSISTLTIQRTEQRDSAMYRCASSSTPGQLPYEQYFGPGTRLTVT.

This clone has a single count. As DNA, the CDR3 is TGTGCCAGCAGCGTAGGGGACGTAGGAAACACCATATATTTT. Translating gives CASSVGDVGNTIYF. The chain is built from TRBV9 and TRBJ1-3, with a weak D call TRBD1 (5 bases). Germline CDR1 and CDR2: SGDLS and YYNGEE. CDR3 length: 14 residues. V lost 0 bases and J lost 4, with 8 bases in between. The variable domain in full, with the rest retrieved from reference TRBV9 and TRBJ1-3, is DSGVTQTPKHLITATGQRVTLRCSPRSGDLSVYWYQQSLDQGLQFLIQYYNGEERAKGNILERFSAQQFPDLHSELNLSSLELGDSALYFCASSVGDVGNTIYFGEGSWLTVV.

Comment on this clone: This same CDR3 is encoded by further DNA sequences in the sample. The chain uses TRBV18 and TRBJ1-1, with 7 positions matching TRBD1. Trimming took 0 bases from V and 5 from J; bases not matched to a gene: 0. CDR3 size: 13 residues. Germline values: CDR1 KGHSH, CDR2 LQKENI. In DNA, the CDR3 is TGTGCCAGCTCACCACCACAGGGGACTGAAGCTTTCTTT. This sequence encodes CASSPPQGTEAFF.

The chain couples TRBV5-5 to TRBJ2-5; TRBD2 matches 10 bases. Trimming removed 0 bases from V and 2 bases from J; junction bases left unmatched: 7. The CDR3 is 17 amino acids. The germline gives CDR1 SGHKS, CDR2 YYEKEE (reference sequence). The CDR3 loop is CASSLVWASGGQETQYF. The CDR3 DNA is TGTGCCAGCAGCTTGGTGTGGGCTAGCGGGGGACAAGAGACCCAGTACTTC.

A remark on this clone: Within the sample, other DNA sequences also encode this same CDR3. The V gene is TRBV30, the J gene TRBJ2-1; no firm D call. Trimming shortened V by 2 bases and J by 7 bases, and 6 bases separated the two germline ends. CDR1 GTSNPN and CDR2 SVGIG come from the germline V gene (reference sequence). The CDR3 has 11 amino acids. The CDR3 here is CAWSRANEQFF. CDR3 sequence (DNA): TGTGCCTGGAGTAGGGCAAATGAGCAGTTCTTC.

In DNA, the CDR3 is TGTGCCAGTACCCCCCGGACAGGGTTTTTCGGGGAGCTGTTTTTT. Its protein is CASTPRTGFFGELFF. The chain employs TRBV19 and TRBJ2-2; 8 bases align to TRBD1. This CDR3 comprises 15 residues. The V segment lost 7 bases and the J segment 7 bases; nucleotides outside the gene matches: 11. Germline V CDR1 and CDR2: LNHDA, SQIVND (reference sequence).

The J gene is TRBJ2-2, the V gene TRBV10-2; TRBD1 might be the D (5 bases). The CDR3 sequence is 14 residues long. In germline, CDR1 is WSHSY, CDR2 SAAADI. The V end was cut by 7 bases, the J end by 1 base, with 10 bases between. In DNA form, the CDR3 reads TGCGCCAGCAATAGAAGGGGGAACACCGGGGAGCTGTTTTTT. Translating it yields CASNRRGNTGELFF.

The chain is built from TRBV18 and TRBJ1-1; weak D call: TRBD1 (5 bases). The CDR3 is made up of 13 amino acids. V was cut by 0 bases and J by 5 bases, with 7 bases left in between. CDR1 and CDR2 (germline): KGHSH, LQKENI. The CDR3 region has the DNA TGTGCCAGCTCACCACCGTGGGGGACTGAAGCTTTCTTT. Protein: CASSPPWGTEAFF.

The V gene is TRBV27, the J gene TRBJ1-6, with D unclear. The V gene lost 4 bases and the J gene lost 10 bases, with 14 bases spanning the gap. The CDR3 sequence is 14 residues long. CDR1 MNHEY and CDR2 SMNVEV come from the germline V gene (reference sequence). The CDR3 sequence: CASSYLGPGSPLHF. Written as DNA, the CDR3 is TGTGCCAGCAGTTATCTAGGGCCGGGCTCACCCCTCCACTTT.

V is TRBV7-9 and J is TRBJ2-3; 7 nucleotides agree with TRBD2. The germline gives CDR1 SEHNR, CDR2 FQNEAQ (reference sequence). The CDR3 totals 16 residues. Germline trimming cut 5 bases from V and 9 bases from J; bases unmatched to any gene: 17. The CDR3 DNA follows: TGTGCCAGCAGCAACCTCTGGGACGGCTTCGGGGGGACGCAGTATTTT. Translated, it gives CASSNLWDGFGGTQYF. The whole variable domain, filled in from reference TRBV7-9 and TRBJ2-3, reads DTGVSQNPRHKITKRGQNVTFRCDPISEHNRLYWYRQTLGQGPEFLTYFQNEAQLEKSRLLSDRFSAERPKGSFSTLEIQRTEQGDSAMYLCASSNLWDGFGGTQYFGPGTRLTVL.

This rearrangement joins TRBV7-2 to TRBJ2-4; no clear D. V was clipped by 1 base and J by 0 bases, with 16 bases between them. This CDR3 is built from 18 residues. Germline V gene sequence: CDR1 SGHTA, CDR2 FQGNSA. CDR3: CASSLGGMSRLAKNIQYF. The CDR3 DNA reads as TGTGCCAGCAGCTTAGGGGGTATGTCGCGGCTAGCCAAAAACATTCAGTACTTC.

The CDR3 protein is CASSSLGGSGLHF. The CDR3 DNA reads TGTGCCAGTAGTAGCCTAGGGGGCTCTGGCCTCCACTTT. J is TRBJ1-6 and V is TRBV19; 7 nucleotides agree with TRBD1. V was clipped by 4 bases and J by 15 bases; unmatched bases: 9. CDR1 and CDR2 from the germline V gene are LNHDA and SQIVND (reference sequence). The CDR3 contains 13 residues.

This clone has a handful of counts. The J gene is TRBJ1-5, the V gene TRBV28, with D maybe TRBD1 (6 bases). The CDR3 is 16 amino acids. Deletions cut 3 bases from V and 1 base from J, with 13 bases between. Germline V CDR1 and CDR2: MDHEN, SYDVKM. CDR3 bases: TGTGCCAGCAGTTTTGGGACATACGGAAGCAATCAGCCCCAGCATTTT. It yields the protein CASSFGTYGSNQPQHF.

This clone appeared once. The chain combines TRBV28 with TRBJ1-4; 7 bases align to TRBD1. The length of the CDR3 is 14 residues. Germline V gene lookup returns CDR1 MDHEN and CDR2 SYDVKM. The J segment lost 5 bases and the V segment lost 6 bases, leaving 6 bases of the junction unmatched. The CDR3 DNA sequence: TGTGCCAGCAGGAGGTGGGACAGAAATGAAAAACTGTTTTTT. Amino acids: CASRRWDRNEKLFF.

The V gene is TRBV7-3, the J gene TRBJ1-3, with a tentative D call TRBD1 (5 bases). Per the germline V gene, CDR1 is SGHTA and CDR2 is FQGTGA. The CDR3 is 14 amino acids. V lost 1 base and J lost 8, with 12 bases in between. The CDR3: CASSLSLGGHTIYF. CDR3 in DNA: TGTGCCAGCAGCTTAAGTCTGGGGGGACACACCATATATTTT.

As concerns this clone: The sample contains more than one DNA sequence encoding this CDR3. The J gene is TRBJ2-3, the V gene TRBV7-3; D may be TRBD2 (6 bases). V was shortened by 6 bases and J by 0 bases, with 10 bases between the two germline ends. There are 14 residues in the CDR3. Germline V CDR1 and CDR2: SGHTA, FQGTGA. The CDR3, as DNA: TGTGCCAGCAGTCCAGGGACTAGCACAGATACGCAGTATTTT. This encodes CASSPGTSTDTQYF.

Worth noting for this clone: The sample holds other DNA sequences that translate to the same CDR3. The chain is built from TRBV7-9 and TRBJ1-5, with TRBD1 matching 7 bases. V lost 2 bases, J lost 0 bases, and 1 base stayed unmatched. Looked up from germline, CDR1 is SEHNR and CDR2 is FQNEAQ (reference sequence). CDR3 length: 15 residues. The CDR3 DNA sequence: TGTGCCAGCAGCTTAACAGGGGATAGCAATCAGCCCCAGCATTTT. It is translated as CASSLTGDSNQPQHF. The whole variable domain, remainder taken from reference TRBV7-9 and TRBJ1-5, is DTGVSQNPRHKITKRGQNVTFRCDPISEHNRLYWYRQTLGQGPEFLTYFQNEAQLEKSRLLSDRFSAERPKGSFSTLEIQRTEQGDSAMYLCASSLTGDSNQPQHFGDGTRLSIL.

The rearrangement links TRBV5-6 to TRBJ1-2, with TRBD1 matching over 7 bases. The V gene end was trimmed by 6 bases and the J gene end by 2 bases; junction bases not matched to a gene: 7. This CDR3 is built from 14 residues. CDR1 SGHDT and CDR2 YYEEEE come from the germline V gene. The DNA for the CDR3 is TGTGCCAGCAAGGGACAGCCCTCAAACTATGGCTACACCTTC. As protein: CASKGQPSNYGYTF. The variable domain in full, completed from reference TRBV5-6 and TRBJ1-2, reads DAGVTQSPTHLIKTRGQQVTLRCSPKSGHDTVSWYQQALGQGPQFIFQYYEEEERQRGNFPDRFSGHQFPNYSSELNVNALLLGDSALYLCASKGQPSNYGYTFGSGTRLTVV.

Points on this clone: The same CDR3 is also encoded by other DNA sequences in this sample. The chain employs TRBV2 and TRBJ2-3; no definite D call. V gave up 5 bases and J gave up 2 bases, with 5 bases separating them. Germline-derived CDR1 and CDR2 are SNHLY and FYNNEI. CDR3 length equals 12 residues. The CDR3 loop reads CASSTDTDTQYF. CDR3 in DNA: TGTGCCAGCAGTACAGACACAGATACGCAGTATTTT.

CDR3 nucleotide sequence: TGTGCCAGCAGCTCTCGGGACAGGGGGCAAGAGCAGTACTTC. It specifies CASSSRDRGQEQYF. The V and J genes are TRBV11-2 and TRBJ2-7; TRBD1 agrees at 12 bases. This CDR3 has 14 residues. V lost 4 bases to trimming and J lost 7 bases; unmatched junction nucleotides: 5. Germline V gives CDR1 SGHAT, CDR2 FQNNGV.

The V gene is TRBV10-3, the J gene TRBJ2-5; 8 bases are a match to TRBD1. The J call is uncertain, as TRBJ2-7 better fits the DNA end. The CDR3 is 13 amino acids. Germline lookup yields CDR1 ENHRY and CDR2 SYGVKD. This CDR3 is CAIRGQAAYEQYF. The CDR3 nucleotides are TGTGCCATCAGGGGACAGGCCGCCTACGAGCAGTACTTC.

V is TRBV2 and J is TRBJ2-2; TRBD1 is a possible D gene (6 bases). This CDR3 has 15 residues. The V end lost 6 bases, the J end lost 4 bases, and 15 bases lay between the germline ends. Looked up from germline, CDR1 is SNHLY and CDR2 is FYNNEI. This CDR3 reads CASRKGVMGTGELFF. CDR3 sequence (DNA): TGTGCCAGCAGAAAGGGGGTTATGGGCACCGGGGAGCTGTTTTTT.

This CDR3 reads CASRNRANTGELFF. Written as DNA, the CDR3 is TGTGCCAGTAGGAACAGGGCGAACACCGGGGAGCTGTTTTTT. The rearrangement joins TRBV19 to TRBJ2-2; D might be TRBD1 (6 bases). The germline V and J ends were trimmed by 6 bases and 0 bases, with 8 bases remaining between them. The CDR3 extends over 14 amino acids. Germline V gene lookup returns CDR1 LNHDA and CDR2 SQIVND (reference sequence).

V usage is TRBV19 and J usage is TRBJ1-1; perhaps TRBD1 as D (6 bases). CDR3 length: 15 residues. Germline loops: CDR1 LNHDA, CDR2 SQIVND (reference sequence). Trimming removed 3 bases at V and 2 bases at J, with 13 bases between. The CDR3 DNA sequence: TGTGCCAGTAGTATTAACCGTGGGACAAACACTGAAGCTTTCTTT. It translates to CASSINRGTNTEAFF.

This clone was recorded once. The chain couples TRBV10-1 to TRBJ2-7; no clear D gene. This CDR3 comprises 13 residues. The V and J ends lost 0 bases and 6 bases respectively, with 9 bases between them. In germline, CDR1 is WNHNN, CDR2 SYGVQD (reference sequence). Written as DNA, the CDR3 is TGCGCCAGCAGTGAGTCTATCTTGGGCGAGCAGTACTTC. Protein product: CASSESILGEQYF.